The sequence of this TCR beta chain was determined in a study of shared clonotypes between healthy human individuals. Whole-study findings and limits: Sampling used blood alone; tissue repertoires probably differ. Rarefaction curves obtained for sorted subsets showed sequencing incomplete despite large depth.

Concerning this clone: Its cognate antigen is unknown.

Losses at the gene ends were 0 bases for V and 9 bases for J; bases not matched to a gene: 5. The CDR3 loop spans 15 amino acids. Germline assignment: CDR1 MNHEY and CDR2 SVGAGI. The CD4+ fraction was divided into a CD45RA+ naive subset and a CD45RA-negative memory subset. In the authors' methods: ImmunoSEQ output held junction-only sequences without quality scores, so filtering differed. Clones were sequenced by immunoSEQ multiplex PCR, and TCRdb holds only the in-frame ones, with some missing. From that table come the V and J calls and clone size; the DNA was used to work out D and trimming. The repertoire holds roughly 2.5 million clones, with just over 90% as singletons.

The source is a man between 18 and 35 years old in good health. The sequenced sample consisted of naive CD4+ T cells sorted from blood. Subset of the sample: CD45RA+ positively selected. The chain couples TRBV6-5 to TRBJ1-6; 7 bases line up with TRBD1. For the CDR3, the DNA is TGTGCCAGCAGTTACTCGAGGGCAGGGGGTTCACCCCTCCACTTT. Translation gives CASSYSRAGGSPLHF.